This T cell receptor (beta chain) was identified during a study of T cell responses to AZD1222 COVID-19 vaccine. Method: immunoSEQ multiplex PCR; TCRdb's copy keeps in-frame clones and lacks some. The sample shows roughly 160,000 clones, about 90% of them seen only once. The TCR comes from an adult in good health. The material sequenced was peripheral blood, taken on day 0 of MenACWY control vaccination.

CDR3: CASSRDRERGYTF. The CDR3 DNA reads as TGTGCCAGCAGTCGGGACAGGGAGAGAGGCTACACCTTC. The V gene is TRBV12-3 or TRBV12-4, the J gene TRBJ1-2, with 9 bases identical to TRBD1. CDR3 size: 13 residues. Trimming took 5 bases from V and 8 from J; bases not matched to a gene: 6.